The clone carrying this TCR beta chain was detected ten times or more. From RNA, the CDR3 regions of TCR beta chains were amplified and sequenced. First-round RT-PCR with HTBI primers preceded a second-round multiplex PCR. TCRdb recomputed calls from the multiplex PCR reads with MiXCR, one row per CDR3 protein. This table holds around 670,000 distinct CDR3 sequences, around 40% found once. This sample is part of a study of Graves' ophthalmopathy and Graves' hyperthyroidism. With 6 bases removed from V and 1 base from J, the gap between germline ends came to 15 bases. The CDR3 is 15 amino acids. Looked up from germline, CDR1 is LNHDA and CDR2 is SQIVND (reference sequence).

This receptor was obtained from an adult man with Graves' ophthalmopathy. The sequenced sample was peripheral blood. The chain links TRBV19 to TRBJ1-1; D is unresolved. CDR3 residues: CASRRPHRENTEAFF. Written as DNA, the CDR3 is TGTGCCAGTAGGCGTCCCCATCGAGAGAACACTGAAGCTTTCTTT.